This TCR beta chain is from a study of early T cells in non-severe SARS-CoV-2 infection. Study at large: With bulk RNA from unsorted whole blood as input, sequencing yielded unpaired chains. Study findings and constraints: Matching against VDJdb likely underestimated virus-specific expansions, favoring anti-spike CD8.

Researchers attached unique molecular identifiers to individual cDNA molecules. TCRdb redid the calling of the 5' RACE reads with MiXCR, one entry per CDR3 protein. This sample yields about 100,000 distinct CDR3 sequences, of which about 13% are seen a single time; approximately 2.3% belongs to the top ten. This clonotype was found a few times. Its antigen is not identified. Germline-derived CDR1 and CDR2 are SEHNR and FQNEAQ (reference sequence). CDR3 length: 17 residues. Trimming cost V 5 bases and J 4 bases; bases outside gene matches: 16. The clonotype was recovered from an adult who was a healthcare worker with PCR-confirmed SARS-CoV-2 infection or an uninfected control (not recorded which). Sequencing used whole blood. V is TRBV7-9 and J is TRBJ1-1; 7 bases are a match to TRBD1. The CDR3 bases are TGTGCCAGCAGCCCGCCAGCGGACAGGCTTTATTTCACTGAAGCTTTCTTT. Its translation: CASSPPADRLYFTEAFF.